The 32 T cell receptor beta chains reported below all come from one sample, sequenced in a study of blood T cell repertoires in COVID-19 (dated by TCRdb to 2019 to 2021). Libraries were prepared through the immunoSEQ multiplex PCR assay. In its TCRdb copy, this immuneACCESS table keeps in-frame sequences only and misses some clones. Where compared with another copy, unresolved V genes explain less than half of these, and the others have no known cause. The sample records fewer than 90,000 clones, nearly 90% of which are singletons. The ten biggest clones cover roughly 6.6% of the sample. The sample consisted of peripheral blood. These receptor sequences come from a man aged 70-80 years with acute or convalescent COVID-19.

The chain recombines TRBV28 with TRBJ2-3, with D maybe TRBD1 (6 bases). Germline V gives CDR1 MDHEN, CDR2 SYDVKM. Trimming shortened V by 3 bases and J by 6 bases, and 7 bases separated the two germline ends. There are 12 residues in the CDR3. CDR3 loop: CASSLGADTQYF. CDR3 in DNA: TGTGCCAGCAGTTTGGGGGCTGATACGCAGTATTTT. Supplemented by reference TRBV28 and TRBJ2-3, the full variable domain reads DVKVTQSSRYLVKRTGEKVFLECVQDMDHENMFWYRQDPGLGLRLIYFSYDVKMKEKGDIPEGYSVSREKKERFSLILESASTNQTSMYLCASSLGADTQYFGPGTRLTVL.

The chain couples TRBV13 to TRBJ2-1; 9 nucleotides agree with TRBD1. Trimming removed 5 bases from V and 7 bases from J; junction bases left unmatched: 12. CDR3 length: 16 residues. Germline values: CDR1 PRHDT, CDR2 FYEKMQ (reference sequence). As DNA, the CDR3 is TGTGCCAGCAGCAAAAAGATCGGGACAGGGTGGAATGAGCAGTTCTTC. It is translated as CASSKKIGTGWNEQFF.

The CDR3: CASSVGVGGIIADTQYF. The CDR3 nucleotides read TGTGCCAGCAGCGTAGGAGTGGGGGGAATAATAGCAGATACGCAGTATTTT. The chain recombines TRBV9 with TRBJ2-3, with D possibly being TRBD2 (6 bases). The CDR3 runs 17 residues. Looked up from germline, CDR1 is SGDLS and CDR2 is YYNGEE. The V gene lost 0 bases and the J gene lost 4 bases, with 18 bases spanning the gap.

In regard to this clone: Other nucleotide sequences from this sample produce the same CDR3. The rearrangement uses TRBV18 and TRBJ1-5; 8 nucleotides match TRBD1. In germline, CDR1 is KGHSH, CDR2 LQKENI. With V trimmed by 3 bases and J by 4 bases, 2 bases remained unmatched. The CDR3 spans 14 residues. CDR3 residues: CASSPGQGNQPQHF. The CDR3 DNA is TGTGCCAGCTCACCCGGACAGGGTAATCAGCCCCAGCATTTT.

This clone is a singleton in its sample. This rearrangement joins TRBV5-6 to TRBJ2-3, with 13 positions matching TRBD2. Germline lookup yields CDR1 SGHDT and CDR2 YYEEEE. With V trimmed by 4 bases and J by 2 bases, 13 bases remained unmatched. The CDR3 covers 19 residues. For the CDR3, the DNA is TGTGCCAGCAGCCACAATATGCGGACTAGCGGGGGACTCACAGATACGCAGTATTTT. Protein product: CASSHNMRTSGGLTDTQYF.

V gene TRBV7-6 combines with J gene TRBJ1-5; 7 bases agree with TRBD1. With V trimmed by 1 base and J by 3 bases, 3 bases remained unmatched. Germline V gives CDR1 SGHVS, CDR2 FNYEAQ. The CDR3 covers 15 residues. CDR3: CASSLGTGNNQPQHF. The CDR3 bases are TGTGCCAGCAGCTTAGGGACAGGTAACAATCAGCCCCAGCATTTT.

J is TRBJ2-5 and V is TRBV4-1, with TRBD2 matching over 13 bases. This CDR3 is built from 18 residues. Germline trimming cut 4 bases from V and 0 bases from J; bases unmatched to any gene: 8. Germline V gene data show CDR1 as MGHRA and CDR2 as YSYEKL. In DNA, the CDR3 is TGCGCCAGCAGCCTGCGGACTAGCGGGGGTCCGTACCAAGAGACCCAGTACTTC. It encodes CASSLRTSGGPYQETQYF.

The chain recombines TRBV24-1 with TRBJ2-1, with 16 nucleotides matching TRBD2. This CDR3 has 21 residues. V was clipped by 0 bases and J by 10 bases; unmatched bases: 17. CDR1 is KGHDR and CDR2 is SFDVKD in the germline V gene. The CDR3 reads CATSDLGFGRGLAGGPQEQFF. DNA for the CDR3: TGTGCCACCAGTGATTTGGGATTTGGACGGGGACTAGCGGGAGGGCCCCAAGAGCAGTTCTTC.

The chain employs TRBV4-1 and TRBJ2-2; perhaps TRBD1 as D (5 bases). From germline, CDR1 is MGHRA and CDR2 YSYEKL. This CDR3 region has 15 residues. Deletions cut 4 bases from V and 5 bases from J, with 14 bases between. In DNA form, the CDR3 reads TGCGCCAGCAGCCCCTCGAGGACATTTACCGGGGAGCTGTTTTTT. Translation: CASSPSRTFTGELFF.

The rearrangement links TRBV28 to TRBJ2-2, with 8 bases aligning to TRBD1. The J segment lost 7 bases and the V segment lost 4 bases, leaving 8 bases of the junction unmatched. CDR3 length: 15 residues. The germline V gene encodes CDR1 MDHEN and CDR2 SYDVKM. CDR3 region: CASSSQGAPHGELFF. The CDR3 DNA reads TGTGCCAGCAGTTCCCAGGGGGCACCTCACGGGGAGCTGTTTTTT. The full variable domain, its missing parts supplied by reference TRBV28 and TRBJ2-2, is DVKVTQSSRYLVKRTGEKVFLECVQDMDHENMFWYRQDPGLGLRLIYFSYDVKMKEKGDIPEGYSVSREKKERFSLILESASTNQTSMYLCASSSQGAPHGELFFGEGSRLTVL.

The chain couples TRBV6-6 to TRBJ1-5; 8 bases match TRBD1. V dropped 6 bases and J dropped 3; count of bases not matched to a gene: 10. CDR1 and CDR2 from the germline V gene are MNHNY and SVGAGI (reference sequence). This CDR3 spans 16 amino acids. The CDR3 nucleotides are TGTGCCAGCAGCCCAAGACAGGGGCCCATCAATCAGCCCCAGCATTTT. It yields the protein CASSPRQGPINQPQHF.

The V gene is TRBV4-1, the J gene TRBJ2-3; 9 bases align to TRBD2. Germline CDR1 and CDR2: MGHRA and YSYEKL. The CDR3 loop spans 16 amino acids. V was pared by 1 base and J by 4 bases, with 6 bases of the junction left unmatched. DNA of the CDR3: TGCGCCAGCAGCCAAGGCCGCGGGGGGGCGTCAGATACGCAGTATTTT. Amino acid sequence: CASSQGRGGASDTQYF.

This clone was detected only once. The rearrangement uses TRBV24-1 and TRBJ1-2; TRBD1 aligns across 7 bases. The CDR3 is 15 residues long. V was pared by 2 bases and J by 4 bases, with 6 bases of the junction left unmatched. Germline V gene sequence: CDR1 KGHDR, CDR2 SFDVKD. The chain's CDR3 is CATSDSGTVGYGYTF. In DNA, the CDR3 is TGTGCCACCAGTGATTCGGGGACAGTCGGCTATGGCTACACCTTC.

This clone was recorded once. The chain uses TRBV13 and TRBJ2-7; possible D gene TRBD1, 6 bases. The CDR3 sequence is 14 residues long. The V and J ends lost 0 bases and 3 bases respectively, with 9 bases between them. CDR1 is PRHDT, CDR2 FYEKMQ, per germline (reference sequence). CDR3 coding DNA: TGTGCCAGCAGCTTAGGGGGGGCGCGCTACGAGCAGTACTTC. This translates into CASSLGGARYEQYF.

The chain recombines TRBV2 with TRBJ2-1, with 14 bases matching TRBD2. V lost 6 bases and J lost 12; bases outside the gene matches: 10. From germline, CDR1 is SNHLY and CDR2 FYNNEI. This CDR3 is 15 amino acids long. The CDR3 sequence: CASRTGTSGSGRQFF. CDR3 sequence (DNA): TGTGCCAGCAGGACCGGGACTAGCGGGAGTGGGCGGCAGTTCTTC. Together with reference TRBV2 and TRBJ2-1, the CDR3 gives the full variable domain: EPEVTQTPSHQVTQMGQEVILRCVPISNHLYFYWYRQILGQKVEFLVSFYNNEISEKSEIFDDQFSVERPDGSNFTLKIRSTKLEDSAMYFCASRTGTSGSGRQFFGPGTRLTVL.

The chain combines TRBV4-3 with TRBJ1-1; TRBD1 aligns across 8 bases. Losses at the gene ends were 2 bases for V and 0 bases for J; bases not matched to a gene: 2. Germline lookup yields CDR1 LGHNA and CDR2 YSLEER. The length of the CDR3 is 15 residues. In DNA, the CDR3 is TGCGCCAGCAGCCAACAACAGGGGGTGAACACTGAAGCTTTCTTT. It is translated as CASSQQQGVNTEAFF.

The rearrangement links TRBV7-9 to TRBJ2-2, with a tentative D call TRBD2 (7 bases). The CDR3 contains 17 residues. V lost 5 bases, J lost 4 bases, and 20 bases lay in between. Germline CDR1 SEHNR, CDR2 FQNEAQ (reference sequence). For the CDR3, the DNA is TGTGCCAGCAGCCGCCTTTGGGGGGGCGCGGGCACCGGGGAGCTGTTTTTT. Translated, it gives CASSRLWGGAGTGELFF.

The chain is built from TRBV19 and TRBJ2-1, with 10 bases aligning to TRBD1. Trimming at V came to 6 bases and at J to 4 bases, leaving 6 bases not matched to a gene. Germline values: CDR1 LNHDA, CDR2 SQIVND (reference sequence). The CDR3 loop spans 15 amino acids. CDR3 sequence: CASSPGTGVYNEQFF. The CDR3 coding sequence is TGTGCCAGTAGCCCCGGGACAGGGGTATACAATGAGCAGTTCTTC.

Written as DNA, the CDR3 is TGTGCCACATGGAGCGGGCCCCGCACAGATACGCAGTATTTT. Its translation: CATWSGPRTDTQYF. This chain links TRBV28 with TRBJ2-3, with D perhaps TRBD2 (6 bases). Germline values: CDR1 MDHEN, CDR2 SYDVKM. The CDR3 has 14 residues. V shed 10 bases and J shed 1 base, with 15 bases lying between them.

The V gene is TRBV9, the J gene TRBJ2-1; D gene unclear. With 0 bases removed from V and 9 bases from J, the gap between germline ends came to 13 bases. CDR3 length equals 14 residues. Germline lookup yields CDR1 SGDLS and CDR2 YYNGEE. The CDR3 is CASSVGPDGLEQFF. In DNA form, the CDR3 reads TGTGCCAGCAGCGTAGGGCCCGATGGGCTTGAGCAGTTCTTC.

The V call is TRBV18, the J call TRBJ1-1; D gene unclear. This CDR3 is built from 13 residues. V was cut by 5 bases and J by 0 bases, with 7 bases left in between. Looked up from germline, CDR1 is KGHSH and CDR2 is LQKENI. CDR3 sequence (DNA): TGTGCCAGCTCAACGGGATTGAACACTGAAGCTTTCTTT. It encodes CASSTGLNTEAFF.

A word on this clone: Other DNA sequences in this specimen translate into the identical CDR3. The chain is built from TRBV3-1 (or the pseudogene TRBV3-2) and TRBJ1-3; 8 positions agree with TRBD1. The trim removed 4 bases at V and 0 bases at J, leaving 2 bases unmatched. The CDR3 runs to 15 residues. The germline CDR1 and CDR2 sequences are LGHDT and YNNKEL (reference sequence). As DNA, the CDR3 is TGTGCCAGCAGCCCTCAGGGGGCCTCTGGAAACACCATATATTTT. It encodes CASSPQGASGNTIYF.

The chain carries TRBV11-1 and TRBJ2-1; D remains unclear. The germline CDR1 and CDR2 sequences are SGHAT and FQDESV (reference sequence). CDR3 length: 13 residues. Trimming pared 2 bases from V and 4 bases from J, leaving 6 bases between. The CDR3 DNA reads TGTGCCAGCAGCTTAATGGCTTACAATGAGCAGTTCTTC. Its translation is CASSLMAYNEQFF.

V and J are TRBV18 and TRBJ1-5; no clear D. Looked up from germline, CDR1 is KGHSH and CDR2 is LQKENI. The CDR3 consists of 15 residues. The V gene lost 3 bases and the J gene lost 3 bases, with 12 bases spanning the gap. For the CDR3, the DNA is TGTGCCAGCTCACCCCGCGGGTCCGACAATCAGCCCCAGCATTTT. Residues: CASSPRGSDNQPQHF. Full variable domain (remainder filled in from reference TRBV18 and TRBJ1-5): NAGVMQNPRHLVRRRGQEARLRCSPMKGHSHVYWYRQLPEEGLKFMVYLQKENIIDESGMPKERFSAEFPKEGPSILRIQQVVRGDSAAYFCASSPRGSDNQPQHFGDGTRLSIL.

The J gene is TRBJ1-1, the V gene TRBV29-1; TRBD1 is a possible D gene (6 bases). CDR1 is SQVTM and CDR2 is ANQGSEA in the germline V gene. V lost 7 bases to trimming and J lost 0 bases, with 9 bases between them. The length of the CDR3 is 12 residues. This CDR3 is CSARTVNTEAFF. CDR3 sequence (DNA): TGCAGCGCCAGGACAGTGAACACTGAAGCTTTCTTT.

The chain is built from TRBV6-1 and TRBJ1-1; 9 bases line up with TRBD1. Trimming took 1 base from V and 12 from J; bases not matched to a gene: 9. This CDR3 has 14 amino acids. Germline CDR1 is MNHNS and CDR2 is SASEGT. CDR3 coding DNA: TGTGCCAGCAGTGAAGGGGGACAGGGTTCGTCGTCTTTCTTT. Protein product: CASSEGGQGSSSFF.

This clone has just one count. V is TRBV3-1 (or the pseudogene TRBV3-2) and J is TRBJ2-7, with TRBD1 matching 8 bases. V gave up 2 bases and J gave up 0 bases; unmatched junction bases: 15. The CDR3 sequence is 19 residues long. Germline V CDR1 and CDR2: LGHDT, YNNKEL (reference sequence). The CDR3 here is CASSQPDRGRVPSSYEQYF. DNA for the CDR3: TGTGCCAGCAGCCAACCAGACAGGGGAAGGGTCCCTTCCTCCTACGAGCAGTACTTC.

This clone has more than one count but fewer than ten. The V gene is TRBV5-1, the J gene TRBJ1-1, with D perhaps TRBD1 (6 bases). CDR3 length: 13 residues. Germline V gives CDR1 SGHRS, CDR2 YFSETQ. Trimming shortened V by 3 bases and J by 7 bases, and 13 bases separated the two germline ends. The DNA of the CDR3 is TGCGCCAGCAGCTGGAGGACAGCCGGTGAAGCTTTCTTT. This gives the protein CASSWRTAGEAFF.

The V gene is TRBV15, the J gene TRBJ2-7; 9 nucleotides align to TRBD2. V gave up 5 bases and J gave up 2 bases; unmatched junction bases: 7. The CDR3 runs to 15 residues. Germline CDR1 is LNHNV and CDR2 is YYDKDF (reference sequence). Here the CDR3 reads CATSQASGGTYEQYF. DNA of the CDR3: TGTGCCACCAGCCAAGCCAGCGGGGGGACCTACGAGCAGTACTTC.

This clone was counted only a few times. This sequence joins TRBV7-8 and TRBJ2-3, with TRBD2 identical over 7 bases. CDR1 is SGHVS and CDR2 is FQNEAQ in the germline V gene. The CDR3 loop spans 20 amino acids. The junction had 25 bases not matched to a gene; V was cut back by 2 bases and J by 8 bases. The CDR3 reads CASSLREPSPLGTTQATQYF. The DNA for the CDR3 is TGTGCCAGCAGCTTAAGGGAACCCTCTCCTCTTGGGACTACTCAGGCTACGCAGTATTTT. Full variable domain (missing parts from reference TRBV7-8 and TRBJ2-3): GAGVSQSPRYKVAKRGQDVALRCDPISGHVSLFWYQQALGQGPEFLTYFQNEAQLDKSGLPSDRFFAERPEGSVSTLKIQRTQQEDSAVYLCASSLREPSPLGTTQATQYFGPGTRLTVL.

The rearrangement links TRBV10-3 to TRBJ1-3; D ambiguous. Trimming shortened V by 11 bases and J by 7 bases, and 21 bases separated the two germline ends. The CDR3 is made up of 14 amino acids. From germline, CDR1 is ENHRY and CDR2 SYGVKD. The CDR3 region is CAAGLHTERNTIYF. CDR3 DNA: TGTGCCGCCGGTTTGCATACGGAGAGGAACACCATATATTTT.

This rearrangement joins TRBV3-1 (or the pseudogene TRBV3-2) to TRBJ2-7; the match to TRBD2 covers 12 bases. This CDR3 region has 14 residues. V lost 1 base and J lost 5; bases outside the gene matches: 0. The V gene's germline CDR1 is LGHDT and CDR2 YNNKEL (reference sequence). CDR3 region: CASSQGLAGDEQYF. The CDR3 DNA sequence: TGTGCCAGCAGCCAAGGACTAGCGGGAGACGAGCAGTACTTC.